These T cell receptor beta chains were read from a single sample in a study of T-cell memory formation after mild COVID-19. TCRdb recomputed calls from the 5' RACE reads with MiXCR, one row per CDR3 protein. The sample yields about 390,000 distinct CDR3 sequences, more than 20% seen once. The sample taken for sequencing was PBMCs or a T cell subset sorted from them (not recorded which). The receptor set was obtained from an adult woman who had mild COVID-19 (a few samples of this study predate the infection). Cell type and time point are not known. Both conserved end residues are part of each CDR3. A D gene is named only where the DNA matches it firmly. Rows give clone size only sometimes, using once, few, many, or a class for an expanded clone.

D	size	V	J	CDR3	DNA
.	few	TRBV5-1	TRBJ2-3	CASSFTKATDTQYF	TGCGCCAGCAGCTTTACGAAGGCCACAGATACGCAGTATTTT
.	few	TRBV7-2	TRBJ2-5	CASSQSPRDSWYQETQYF	TGTGCCAGCAGCCAGAGTCCCCGGGACTCCTGGTACCAAGAGACCCAGTACTTC
.	.	TRBV3-1	TRBJ2-7	CASSQVQGPTYEQYF	TGTGCCAGCAGCCAAGTTCAGGGCCCTACCTACGAGCAGTACTTC
.	many	TRBV5-1	TRBJ2-1	CASSLTGRDSYNEQFF	TGCGCCAGCAGCTTAACCGGCCGCGACAGTTACAATGAGCAGTTCTTC
.	few	TRBV30	TRBJ1-6	CAWSVPPLHF	TGTGCCTGGAGTGTACCGCCCCTCCACTTT
TRBD2	few	TRBV6-6	TRBJ2-7	CASSTPGLAGSQGVYEQYF	TGTGCCAGCAGTACCCCGGGGCTAGCGGGGAGCCAGGGGGTCTACGAGCAGTACTTC
TRBD1	few	TRBV4-2	TRBJ1-2	CASSQEGQGYDGYTF	TGTGCCAGCAGCCAAGAGGGACAGGGGTATGATGGCTACACCTTC
.	.	TRBV5-1	TRBJ1-4	CASSLAGKLFF	TGCGCCAGCAGCTTGGCGGGAAAACTGTTTTTT
.	few	TRBV11-2	TRBJ2-1	CASSLRFGGDNEQFF	TGTGCCAGCAGCTTAAGGTTTGGCGGAGACAATGAGCAGTTCTTC
.	.	TRBV20-1	TRBJ2-7	CSASLGGEQYF	TGCAGTGCTAGTCTAGGAGGGGAGCAGTACTTC
.	few	TRBV5-1	TRBJ2-3	CASSLRRAGSTDTQYF	TGCGCCAGCAGCTTACGCCGGGCGGGGAGCACAGATACGCAGTATTTT
.	.	TRBV29-1	TRBJ2-1	CSVEGLQGAFF	TGCAGCGTTGAAGGACTACAGGGTGCGTTCTTC
TRBD2	.	TRBV6-2/TRBV6-3	TRBJ2-1	CASRAGEQQFF	TGTGCCAGCAGGGCGGGAGAACAGCAGTTCTTC
.	few	TRBV19	TRBJ2-1	CASSIELPAYNEQFF	TGTGCCAGTAGTATAGAACTCCCTGCCTACAATGAGCAGTTCTTC
.	.	TRBV15	TRBJ1-5	CATSRQGSNQPQHF	TGTGCCACCAGCAGACAGGGGAGCAATCAGCCCCAGCATTTT
.	.	TRBV5-1	TRBJ2-5	CASSRAGEYQETQYF	TGCGCCAGCAGCAGGGCAGGGGAGTACCAAGAGACCCAGTACTTC
.	many	TRBV7-9	TRBJ2-1	CASSVPEVAAAYNEQFF	TGTGCCAGCAGCGTCCCGGAGGTAGCGGCTGCCTACAATGAGCAGTTCTTC
.	few	TRBV18	TRBJ2-2	CASSPVLNTGELFF	TGTGCCAGCTCACCTGTCCTCAACACCGGGGAGCTGTTTTTT
TRBD1	.	TRBV4-2	TRBJ2-1	CASSQHAGTGVYNEQFF	TGTGCCAGCAGCCAACACGCCGGGACAGGGGTCTACAATGAGCAGTTCTTC
TRBD2	.	TRBV6-5	TRBJ2-1	CASSRISGTLYNEQFF	TGTGCCAGCAGCCGCATTAGCGGGACACTTTACAATGAGCAGTTCTTC
.	.	TRBV12-3/TRBV12-4	TRBJ1-6	CASSLRHANNSPLHF	TGTGCCAGCAGTTTAAGACACGCCAATAATTCACCCCTCCACTTT
.	.	TRBV15	TRBJ2-5	CATSRGTTGRETQYF	TGTGCCACCAGCAGAGGGACGACAGGCCGGGAGACCCAGTACTTC
.	few	TRBV7-8	TRBJ2-3	CASSFRPADTQYF	TGTGCCAGCAGCTTCCGACCGGCGGATACGCAGTATTTT
.	.	TRBV27	TRBJ1-5	CASSFSGAQPQHF	TGTGCCAGCAGTTTTTCAGGGGCACAGCCCCAGCATTTT
TRBD1	.	TRBV5-6	TRBJ2-7	CASNLDRGYEQYF	TGTGCCAGCAACCTCGACAGGGGATACGAGCAGTACTTC
.	.	TRBV5-1	TRBJ1-2	CASSLTFPGSNYGYTF	TGCGCCAGCAGCTTGACTTTTCCAGGATCAAACTATGGCTACACCTTC
.	medium-sized	TRBV11-2	TRBJ2-6	CASSLVFWGTGANVLTF	TGTGCCAGCAGCTTGGTCTTTTGGGGAACTGGGGCCAACGTCCTGACTTTC
.	.	TRBV19	TRBJ1-5	CASSIPRGPQHF	TGTGCCAGTAGTATTCCTCGGGGGCCCCAGCATTTT
.	.	TRBV15	TRBJ1-1	CATSRVGANTEAFF	TGTGCCACCAGCAGAGTAGGGGCGAACACTGAAGCTTTCTTT
.	.	TRBV5-1	TRBJ2-5	CASTNNHQETQYF	TGCGCCAGCACCAATAACCATCAAGAGACCCAGTACTTC
.	few	TRBV29-1	TRBJ1-2	CSVAVVVPRDYGYTF	TGCAGCGTTGCGGTCGTGGTTCCCAGGGACTATGGCTACACCTTC
.	few	TRBV7-9	TRBJ2-3	CASSLAEDTQYF	TGTGCCAGCAGCTTAGCGGAAGATACGCAGTATTTT
.	.	TRBV12-3/TRBV12-4	TRBJ2-2	CASSFARTSTGELFF	TGTGCCAGCAGCTTCGCCCGGACTTCCACCGGGGAGCTGTTTTTT
TRBD1	few	TRBV20-1	TRBJ2-7	CSADPGQGEYEQYF	TGCAGTGCGGACCCGGGACAGGGGGAATACGAGCAGTACTTC
TRBD2	.	TRBV7-2	TRBJ2-2	CASTLRGTSGSNTGELFF	TGTGCCAGCACCCTAAGAGGGACTAGCGGGTCGAACACCGGGGAGCTGTTTTTT
TRBD1	few	TRBV2	TRBJ2-3	CASSRDREDTQYF	TGTGCCAGCAGCCGGGACAGGGAAGATACGCAGTATTTT
TRBD2	.	TRBV4-2	TRBJ2-2	CASSQGLLAGGPTGELFF	TGTGCCAGCAGCCAAGGCCTTCTAGCGGGAGGGCCCACCGGGGAGCTGTTTTTT
.	few	TRBV12-3/TRBV12-4	TRBJ2-3	CASSSEHTQYF	TGTGCCAGCAGTTCCGAGCACACGCAGTATTTT
TRBD2	few	TRBV10-3	TRBJ2-1	CAISEPGGGLNEQFF	TGTGCCATCAGTGAGCCTGGGGGGGGACTCAATGAGCAGTTCTTC
.	.	TRBV6-6	TRBJ1-2	CASSSTGRDGYTF	TGTGCCAGCAGTTCCACGGGGAGGGATGGCTACACCTTC
.	.	TRBV20-1	TRBJ2-1	CSAMRGHSSYNEQFF	TGCAGTGCTATGAGGGGCCATAGCTCCTACAATGAGCAGTTCTTC
.	few	TRBV11-3	TRBJ1-1	CASSSPTGSQVRKQRWTEAFF	TGTGCCAGCAGCTCCCCGACCGGGTCCCAAGTTAGAAAACAAAGGTGGACTGAAGCTTTCTTT
.	few	TRBV12-3/TRBV12-4	TRBJ1-4	CASSSQPSEKLFF	TGTGCCAGCAGTTCCCAACCTAGTGAAAAACTGTTTTTT
TRBD2	few	TRBV12-3/TRBV12-4	TRBJ2-3	CASSPSAGGWDTQYF	TGTGCCAGCAGTCCGTCAGCGGGAGGATGGGATACGCAGTATTTT
.	many	TRBV5-1	TRBJ1-1	CASSLGQALNTEAFF	TGCGCCAGCAGCTTGGGACAGGCCCTTAACACTGAAGCTTTCTTT
TRBD1	.	TRBV3-1	TRBJ2-1	CASSQDQGEYNEQFF	TGTGCCAGCAGCCAAGACCAGGGGGAGTACAATGAGCAGTTCTTC
TRBD1	.	TRBV12-3/TRBV12-4	TRBJ1-1	CASRYGTVNTEAFF	TGTGCCAGCAGGTATGGGACAGTGAACACTGAAGCTTTCTTT
TRBD2	.	TRBV6-1	TRBJ2-1	CASSGQLAGGPNEQFF	TGTGCCAGCAGTGGTCAACTAGCGGGGGGGCCGAATGAGCAGTTCTTC
TRBD2	.	TRBV6-6	TRBJ2-3	CASSYSGAGGNTDTQYF	TGTGCCAGCAGTTACTCTGGAGCGGGGGGAAACACAGATACGCAGTATTTT
.	few	TRBV20-1	TRBJ1-2	CSAPNRVKVYGYTF	TGCAGTGCTCCCAACAGGGTAAAGGTCTATGGCTACACCTTC
.	.	TRBV2	TRBJ1-2	CASRSDTGNYGYTF	TGTGCCAGCAGATCAGATACAGGGAACTATGGCTACACCTTC
TRBD2	few	TRBV7-9	TRBJ2-3	CASSPGTSGARTDTQYF	TGTGCCAGCAGCCCTGGGACTAGCGGCGCACGCACAGATACGCAGTATTTT
.	few	TRBV7-8	TRBJ2-5	CASSLEAAPDGTQYF	TGTGCCAGCAGCTTAGAGGCAGCGCCGGACGGGACCCAGTACTTC